The present TCR beta chain was sequenced within a study of Graves' ophthalmopathy and Graves' hyperthyroidism. Across the whole study: Peripheral blood was gathered at the point of initial diagnosis, before any treatment started.

Study-level points and caveats: A 13-signature model separated ophthalmopathy from stable hyperthyroidism, just over 85% sensitivity, around 79% specificity. Thyroid clonotypes that were expanded above 0.001 frequency mostly also appeared in blood.

The CDR3 loop spans 11 amino acids. CDR1 is MRHNA, CDR2 SNTAGT, per germline. Trimming took off 5 bases at V and 7 bases at J, with 6 bases between the two ends. This clonotype came up many times. Its antigen is unidentified. Beta-chain TCR CDR3 regions were amplified from RNA transcripts. A first-round RT-PCR used HTBI primers, followed by a second-round multiplex PCR. TCRdb re-called the multiplex PCR reads with MiXCR, one entry per CDR3 protein. The sample contains about 400,000 distinct CDR3 sequences, around 19% of which appear only once. The chain couples TRBV6-4 to TRBJ1-5; D unclear. The clonotype originates from a young woman with Graves' ophthalmopathy. The sequenced material came from peripheral blood. Here the CDR3 DNA reads TGTGCCAGCAGTAAGAGACAGCCCCAGCATTTT. It encodes CASSKRQPQHF.